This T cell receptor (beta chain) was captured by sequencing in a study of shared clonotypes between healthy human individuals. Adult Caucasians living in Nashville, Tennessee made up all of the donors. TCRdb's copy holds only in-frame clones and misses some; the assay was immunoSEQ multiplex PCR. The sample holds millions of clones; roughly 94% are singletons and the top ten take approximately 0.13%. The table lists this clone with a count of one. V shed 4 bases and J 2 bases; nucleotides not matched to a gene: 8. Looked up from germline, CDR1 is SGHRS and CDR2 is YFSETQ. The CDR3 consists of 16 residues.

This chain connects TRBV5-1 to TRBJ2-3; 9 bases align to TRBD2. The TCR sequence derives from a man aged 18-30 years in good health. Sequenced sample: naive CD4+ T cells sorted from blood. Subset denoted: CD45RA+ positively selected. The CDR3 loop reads CASSDGTSRFTDTQYF. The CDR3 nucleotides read TGCGCCAGCAGCGACGGGACTAGCCGCTTCACAGATACGCAGTATTTT.